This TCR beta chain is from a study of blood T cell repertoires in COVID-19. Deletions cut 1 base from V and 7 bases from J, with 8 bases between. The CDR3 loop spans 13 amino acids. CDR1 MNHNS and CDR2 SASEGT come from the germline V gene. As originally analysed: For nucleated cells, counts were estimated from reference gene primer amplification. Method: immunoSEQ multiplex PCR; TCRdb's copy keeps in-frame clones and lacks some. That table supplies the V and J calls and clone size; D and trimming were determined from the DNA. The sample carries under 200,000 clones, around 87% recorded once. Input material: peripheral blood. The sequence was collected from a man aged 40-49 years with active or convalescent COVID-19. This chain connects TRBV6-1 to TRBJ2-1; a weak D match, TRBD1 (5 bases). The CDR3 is CASSEGPGNEQFF. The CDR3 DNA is TGTGCCAGCAGTGAAGGCCCAGGGAATGAGCAGTTCTTC.